These 26 T cell receptor beta chains originate from one sample sequenced in a study of OX40 agonist ivuxolimab in advanced cancers. Data came from immunoSEQ multiplex PCR; TCRdb stores just in-frame clones and leaves some out. The table lists about 77,000 clones, around 88% of them singletons. Sequencing was performed on CD4+ or CD8+ T cells sorted from blood, taken in a trial of the OX40 agonist ivuxolimab. All receptors derive from an adult with an advanced solid tumor such as melanoma, head and neck, liver or kidney cancer.

This clone was observed at least ten times. This rearrangement joins TRBV19 to TRBJ2-2; 8 nucleotides match TRBD1. Unmatched junction bases numbered 1, after V lost 3 bases and J lost 1 base. Germline CDR1 reads LNHDA; CDR2 reads SQIVND (reference sequence). The CDR3 runs to 15 residues. CDR3 amino acids: CASSIGTGNTGELFF. The CDR3 nucleotides read TGTGCCAGTAGTATCGGGACAGGGAACACCGGGGAGCTGTTTTTT.

V gene TRBV4-2 combines with J gene TRBJ2-3; D possibly corresponds to TRBD2 (7 bases). This CDR3 comprises 15 residues. V shed 4 bases and J shed 2 bases, with 13 bases lying between them. The germline CDR1 and CDR2 sequences are LGHNA and YNFKEQ. The CDR3 DNA is TGTGCCAGCAGCCGGGCGGGGGCCAACACAGATACGCAGTATTTT. Translation gives CASSRAGANTDTQYF.

In its sample, this clone was seen once. V gene TRBV4-1 combines with J gene TRBJ2-5; 9 bases match TRBD2. Trimming cost V 0 bases and J 4 bases; bases outside gene matches: 6. Germline CDR1 reads MGHRA; CDR2 reads YSYEKL. The CDR3 totals 16 residues. The CDR3: CASSQDPRGGRETQYF. In DNA form, the CDR3 reads TGCGCCAGCAGCCAAGATCCGCGGGGGGGCCGAGAGACCCAGTACTTC.

Only a few counts were recorded for this clone. The chain joins TRBV7-9 to TRBJ2-1; D unresolved. Germline assignment: CDR1 SEHNR and CDR2 FQNEAQ (reference sequence). The CDR3 sequence is 12 residues long. Trimming left V 3 bases short and J 3 bases short, with 3 bases between. CDR3 sequence: CASSFFYNEQFF. CDR3 sequence (DNA): TGTGCCAGCAGCTTCTTCTACAATGAGCAGTTCTTC.

V and J are TRBV5-8 and TRBJ2-7, with no clear D. The CDR3 sequence is 11 residues long. V lost 1 base and J 5 bases, leaving 4 bases between the germline ends. CDR1 SGHTS and CDR2 YDEGEE come from the germline V gene. The CDR3 sequence is CASSLYNEQYF. DNA of the CDR3: TGTGCCAGCAGCTTGTATAACGAGCAGTACTTC.

The CDR3 region is CASSTGDGYTF. Here the CDR3 DNA reads TGTGCCAGCAGTACAGGGGATGGCTACACCTTC. This chain links TRBV6-6 with TRBJ1-2, with 7 bases lining up with TRBD1. The CDR3 is 11 residues long. The V gene end was trimmed by 5 bases and the J gene end by 6 bases; junction bases not matched to a gene: 0. Per germline, CDR1 MNHNY and CDR2 SVGAGI (reference sequence).

This chain connects TRBV30 to TRBJ1-3; D is unresolved. Per germline, CDR1 GTSNPN and CDR2 SVGIG (reference sequence). Trimming took 2 bases from V and 4 from J, leaving 12 bases between them. The CDR3 covers 14 residues. CDR3 sequence reads: CAWSLTAGGNTIYF. CDR3 sequence (DNA): TGTGCCTGGAGTCTTACAGCGGGGGGAAACACCATATATTTT.

J is TRBJ2-1 and V is TRBV4-3; D may correspond to TRBD1 or TRBD2 (5 bases each). CDR3 length: 15 amino acids. Trimming took off 2 bases at V and 0 bases at J, with 8 bases between the two ends. CDR1 and CDR2 (germline): LGHNA, YSLEER. CDR3 nucleotides: TGCGCCAGCAGCCAACGGGGCAACTCCTACAATGAGCAGTTCTTC. It is translated as CASSQRGNSYNEQFF.

The rearrangement joins TRBV5-1 to TRBJ2-1, with TRBD2 matching 16 bases. From germline, CDR1 is SGHRS and CDR2 YFSETQ. J gave up 0 bases and V 4 bases, and 10 bases lay outside the gene matches. The CDR3 has 20 residues. The CDR3 coding sequence is TGCGCCAGCAGCCAGGGACTAGCGGGAGGGCGAAGTGGCTCCTACAATGAGCAGTTCTTC. It specifies CASSQGLAGGRSGSYNEQFF.

The V and J genes are TRBV5-1 and TRBJ1-1; tentative D call: TRBD1 (5 bases). This CDR3 is built from 15 residues. Germline loops: CDR1 SGHRS, CDR2 YFSETQ. The V gene lost 3 bases and the J gene lost 0 bases, with 12 bases spanning the gap. DNA of the CDR3: TGCGCCAGCAGCTCGCTAGGGGTGATGAACACTGAAGCTTTCTTT. It is translated as CASSSLGVMNTEAFF.

This chain links TRBV19 with TRBJ1-2; 9 bases align to TRBD1. Germline V gene sequence: CDR1 LNHDA, CDR2 SQIVND (reference sequence). CDR3 length: 15 amino acids. Unmatched junction bases numbered 12, after V lost 6 bases and J lost 7 bases. CDR3 loop: CASSPWPGTGTGYTF. The DNA of the CDR3 is TGTGCCAGTAGCCCCTGGCCCGGGACAGGGACTGGCTACACCTTC. The variable domain in full, with the rest retrieved from reference TRBV19 and TRBJ1-2, is DGGITQSPKYLFRKEGQNVTLSCEQNLNHDAMYWYRQDPGQGLRLIYYSQIVNDFQKGDIAEGYSVSREKKESFPLTVTSAQKNPTAFYLCASSPWPGTGTGYTFGSGTRLTVV.

This clone was found a few times. The chain couples TRBV6-1 to TRBJ2-1; D may be TRBD1 or TRBD2 (5 bases each). V lost 3 bases, J lost 2 bases, and 11 bases lay in between. The CDR3 consists of 15 residues. Germline values: CDR1 MNHNS, CDR2 SASEGT. In DNA form, the CDR3 reads TGTGCCAGCAGTGAGAGAGGGGCGGCCTACAATGAGCAGTTCTTC. Translated: CASSERGAAYNEQFF.

V is TRBV21-1 and J is TRBJ1-2; TRBD1 is taken as the D call from the table, unchecked against the DNA. TRBV21-1 represents a pseudogene. The CDR3 totals 15 residues. The CDR3 spells CASSKGGQALYGYTF. Here the CDR3 DNA reads TGTGCCAGCAGCAAAGGGGGCCAGGCCCTCTATGGCTACACCTTC.

This chain uses TRBV5-4 with TRBJ2-7, with 14 bases that match TRBD2. The CDR3 is 18 amino acids. V dropped 3 bases and J dropped 3; count of bases not matched to a gene: 11. Germline V gene data show CDR1 as SGHNT and CDR2 as YYREEE (reference sequence). CDR3 DNA sequence: TGTGCCAGCAGCTCGGGACTAGCGGGAGAGCAAATTATCTACGAGCAGTACTTC. Its translation: CASSSGLAGEQIIYEQYF. The entire variable domain, with the rest obtained from reference TRBV5-4 and TRBJ2-7, is as follows: ETGVTQSPTHLIKTRGQQVTLRCSSQSGHNTVSWYQQALGQGPQFIFQYYREEENGRGNFPPRFSGLQFPNYSSELNVNALELDDSALYLCASSSGLAGEQIIYEQYFGPGTRLTVT.

The V and J genes are TRBV7-6 and TRBJ1-2; tentative D call: TRBD1 (6 bases). The CDR3 covers 15 residues. V was trimmed by 3 bases and J by 6 bases, leaving 17 bases between them. CDR1 and CDR2 from the germline V gene are SGHVS and FNYEAQ. DNA for the CDR3: TGTGCCAGCAGCTTCTCCGACAGGAGGCGAGATGGCTACACCTTC. Encoded protein: CASSFSDRRRDGYTF.

On this clone: Mismatch with germline at one junction end may stem from a read error. Within the sample, other DNA sequences also encode this same CDR3. This rearrangement joins TRBV18 to TRBJ1-6; D unresolved. CDR1 KGHSH and CDR2 LQKENI come from the germline V gene. This CDR3 is 16 amino acids long. The CDR3 loop is CASSPPNRDRNSPLHF. The CDR3 region has the DNA TGTGCCAGTTCACCACCTAATAGAGATCGTAATTCACCCCTCCACTTT.

This chain joins TRBV27 and TRBJ2-6; D not certain. Between the trimmed V and J ends, which lost 5 bases and 0 bases, there was a span of 5 bases. Germline lookup yields CDR1 MNHEY and CDR2 SMNVEV (reference sequence). There are 14 residues in the CDR3. The CDR3: CASSGASGANVLTF. The CDR3 nucleotides read TGTGCCAGCAGTGGAGCCTCTGGGGCCAACGTCCTGACTTTC. The full variable domain, in which reference TRBV27 and TRBJ2-6 provide the parts outside the CDR3, is EAQVTQNPRYLITVTGKKLTVTCSQNMNHEYMSWYRQDPGLGLRQIYYSMNVEVTDKGDVPEGYKVSRKEKRNFPLILESPSPNQTSLYFCASSGASGANVLTFGAGSRLTVL.

The chain couples TRBV11-2 to TRBJ2-1; tentatively, D is TRBD1 (6 bases). V was clipped by 5 bases and J by 1 base, with 15 bases between them. The CDR3 is 16 amino acids. Germline CDR1 SGHAT, CDR2 FQNNGV. CDR3 residues: CASSLFTGNSYNEQFF. CDR3 DNA sequence: TGTGCCAGCAGCCTCTTTACAGGGAATTCCTACAATGAGCAGTTCTTC.

CDR3 amino acids: CASSYSRPTDTQYF. In DNA form, the CDR3 reads TGTGCCAGCAGTTACAGCCGCCCCACAGATACGCAGTATTTT. This chain joins TRBV6-5 and TRBJ2-3; D is uncertain. CDR3 length equals 14 residues. The V end lost 2 bases, the J end lost 2 bases, and 8 bases lay between the germline ends. Germline lookup yields CDR1 MNHEY and CDR2 SVGAGI.

A note on this clone: At one end, the junction sequence differs from germline, possibly due to a read error. V gene TRBV7-9 combines with J gene TRBJ1-1, with 7 bases matching TRBD1. This CDR3 contains 12 residues. CDR1 SEHNR and CDR2 FQNEAQ come from the germline V gene (reference sequence). The CDR3 sequence is CAGSSRDRGAFF. The CDR3 region has the DNA TGTGCCGGCAGCTCCCGGGACAGAGGAGCTTTCTTT.

A word on this clone: This same CDR3 is encoded by further DNA sequences in the sample. The chain uses TRBV18 and TRBJ2-6, with TRBD1 matching over 8 bases. Germline CDR1 reads KGHSH; CDR2 reads LQKENI. The CDR3 sequence is 17 residues long. V dropped 3 bases and J dropped 0; count of bases not matched to a gene: 4. The CDR3 loop is CASSPGTGLSGANVLTF. The CDR3 region has the DNA TGTGCCAGCTCACCGGGGACAGGCCTCTCTGGGGCCAACGTCCTGACTTTC.

This clone appeared a few times. V and J are TRBV10-3 and TRBJ2-7; tentatively, D is TRBD1 (6 bases). This CDR3 contains 13 residues. Per the germline V gene, CDR1 is ENHRY and CDR2 is SYGVKD. The V end lost 6 bases, the J end lost 3 bases, and 12 bases lay between the germline ends. The DNA for the CDR3 is TGTGCCATCAGCTCACTACAGGGCTACGAGCAGTACTTC. Translated: CAISSLQGYEQYF.

This clone came up once. The chain links TRBV27 to TRBJ1-2; D gene uncertain. V shed 1 base and J shed 6 bases, with 21 bases lying between them. This CDR3 is built from 17 residues. CDR1 and CDR2 from the germline V gene are MNHEY and SMNVEV (reference sequence). The CDR3 DNA follows: TGTGCCAGCAGTTTATTTTATAGCGATACTTCCGGGCATGGCTACACCTTC. It translates to CASSLFYSDTSGHGYTF.

This chain connects TRBV11-3 to TRBJ1-2, with D tentatively TRBD1 (6 bases). Germline values: CDR1 SGHNT, CDR2 YENEEA. This CDR3 comprises 16 residues. Trimming shortened V by 0 bases and J by 0 bases, and 11 bases separated the two germline ends. CDR3 protein: CASSLDAGTTNYGYTF. The CDR3 nucleotides are TGTGCCAGCAGCTTAGACGCCGGGACAACTAACTATGGCTACACCTTC. Using reference TRBV11-3 and TRBJ1-2 for the parts outside the CDR3, the full variable domain is EAGVVQSPRYKIIEKKQPVAFWCNPISGHNTLYWYLQNLGQGPELLIRYENEEAVDDSQLPKDRFSAERLKGVDSTLKIQPAELGDSAVYLCASSLDAGTTNYGYTFGSGTRLTVV.

This rearrangement joins TRBV2 to TRBJ2-4, with 7 positions matching TRBD1. V was pared by 3 bases and J by 0 bases, with 5 bases of the junction left unmatched. CDR3 length equals 16 residues. The germline CDR1 and CDR2 sequences are SNHLY and FYNNEI. CDR3 nucleotides: TGTGCCAGCAGTGAGCCGGGACAGATAGCCAAAAACATTCAGTACTTC. This translates into CASSEPGQIAKNIQYF.

This clone was seen only once. The gene calls are TRBV2 and TRBJ1-4, with a tentative D call TRBD1 (6 bases). The V end was cut by 6 bases, the J end by 7 bases, with 15 bases between. CDR1 is SNHLY, CDR2 FYNNEI, per germline. The CDR3 is 14 residues long. The CDR3 sequence is CASSPGQEGEKLFF. The CDR3 bases are TGTGCCAGCAGCCCGGGACAAGAGGGTGAAAAACTGTTTTTT.